The clone carrying this T cell receptor beta chain showed up just a few times. The antigen remains undetermined. This entry belongs to a study of spatial heterogeneity in lung cancer. Study-wide findings and caveats: Higher tumor mutation counts went along with higher counts of expanded intratumoral alpha and beta TCRs.

TCRdb used MiXCR to reprocess the 5' RACE reads, holding one entry per CDR3 protein. Here the sample spans approximately 12,000 distinct CDR3 sequences, over 10% being singletons. This sample's time point: sample taken at primary tumor resection. From tumor, nontumor lung or frozen PBMC, whole RNA was taken unsorted for sequencing. The sample consisted of lung tumor tissue, taken at surgery. The sequence came from a female donor with early-stage non-small cell lung cancer.

CDR3 region: CASSLGQRTEAFF. The CDR3 DNA is TGTGCCAGCAGCCTCGGACAGCGGACTGAAGCTTTCTTT. The gene calls are TRBV14 and TRBJ1-1; D is possibly TRBD1 (6 bases). The CDR3 contains 13 residues. V was trimmed by 4 bases and J by 5 bases, leaving 11 bases between them. The V gene's germline CDR1 is SGHDN and CDR2 FVKESK.